This note documents a single T cell receptor (beta chain) sequence. Its specificity is unknown. Prior autoimmune disease or systemic immunosuppression barred patients. The data stem from a study of OX40 agonist ivuxolimab in advanced cancers. The study's findings and limits: The authors did not determine the antigen specificity of the expanded peripheral T cells. On average, CD8+ T cells had more expanded clones than CD4+. Doses of 0.1 to 3.0 mg/kg were accompanied by clonal expansion of CD4+ and CD8+ blood T cells by week 6.

Germline values: CDR1 KGHSH, CDR2 LQKENI. J lost 6 bases, V lost 3 bases, and 5 bases had no gene match. The CDR3 is 15 amino acids. Assay used: immunoSEQ multiplex PCR; TCRdb lists only in-frame clones, some missing. This repertoire shows about 72,000 clones, 75% to 90% found once; its top ten account for approximately 1.3%. The sequence came from an adult with an advanced solid tumor such as melanoma, head and neck, liver or kidney cancer. V and J are TRBV18 and TRBJ2-3; TRBD2 aligns across 11 bases. Sequenced material: CD4+ or CD8+ T cells sorted from blood, taken in a trial of the OX40 agonist ivuxolimab. This CDR3 is CASSPGRTSGDTQYF. In nucleotides, the CDR3 is TGTGCCAGCTCACCGGGGAGGACTAGCGGGGATACGCAGTATTTT.